The 29 T cell receptor beta chains presented below share a single source sample, sequenced in a study of OX40 agonist ivuxolimab in advanced cancers. Generated by immunoSEQ multiplex PCR, the TCRdb table keeps only in-frame clones and is missing some. The table shows about 10,000 clones, with 76% occurring only once. This material consisted of CD4+ or CD8+ T cells sorted from blood, taken in a trial of the OX40 agonist ivuxolimab. All receptors come from an adult with an advanced solid tumor such as melanoma, head and neck, liver or kidney cancer.

This clone showed up just once. The chain uses TRBV5-4 and TRBJ2-3; the D is unclear. Germline V CDR1 and CDR2: SGHNT, YYREEE (reference sequence). V shed 0 bases and J shed 1 base, with 6 bases lying between them. The CDR3 extends over 14 amino acids. The CDR3 loop reads CASSLEFGTDTQYF. The CDR3 region has the DNA TGTGCCAGCAGCTTGGAGTTCGGCACAGATACGCAGTATTTT.

This rearrangement joins TRBV15 to TRBJ2-7; the match to TRBD1 covers 7 bases. Germline lookup yields CDR1 LNHNV and CDR2 YYDKDF (reference sequence). Trimming took 0 bases from V and 1 from J; bases not matched to a gene: 12. The CDR3 extends over 18 amino acids. DNA for the CDR3: TGTGCCACCAGCAGAGATCGCCCCGGACAGGTGACGTCCTACGAGCAGTACTTC. Translating gives CATSRDRPGQVTSYEQYF.

The chain carries TRBV27 and TRBJ1-5; a possible D gene is TRBD1 (6 bases). The CDR3 has 14 amino acids. The ends were cut back, 7 bases at V and 4 bases at J, with 14 bases in the middle. CDR1 is MNHEY and CDR2 is SMNVEV in the germline V gene (reference sequence). The CDR3 is CASKIAGANQPQHF. DNA of the CDR3: TGTGCCAGCAAGATTGCAGGGGCAAATCAGCCCCAGCATTTT.

Regarding this clone: A read error may account for a junction end that differs from germline. The rearrangement joins TRBV9 to TRBJ1-2, with D tentatively TRBD1 (6 bases). Germline values: CDR1 SGDLS, CDR2 YYNGEE. CDR3 length: 16 amino acids. In nucleotides, the CDR3 is TGTGCCAACAGCGCTACCGGGGGGGCAACTAACTATGGCTACACCTTC. Translation: CANSATGGATNYGYTF.

This chain connects TRBV9 to TRBJ2-3; D is possibly TRBD1 (5 bases). V lost 0 bases and J lost 5, with 10 bases in between. The CDR3 spans 14 residues. Per germline, CDR1 SGDLS and CDR2 YYNGEE. The CDR3 is CASSVEGLRDTQYF. The DNA for the CDR3 is TGTGCCAGCAGCGTAGAGGGGTTAAGAGATACGCAGTATTTT.

The chain joins TRBV28 to TRBJ2-3; possible D gene TRBD2, 7 bases. Trimming left V 2 bases short and J 3 bases short, with 9 bases between. This CDR3 spans 14 amino acids. CDR1 and CDR2 from the germline V gene are MDHEN and SYDVKM. The CDR3 reads CASSLRGGTDTQYF. The CDR3 DNA reads TGTGCCAGCAGTTTAAGGGGGGGGACAGATACGCAGTATTTT.

Concerning this clone: One end of the junction does not line up with germline, which may come from a read error. CDR3 bases: TGTGCCAGCAACTTAGAATTCGGGGGACGCACAGATACGCAGTATTTT. Its protein product is CASNLEFGGRTDTQYF. The gene calls are TRBV11-2 and TRBJ2-3; possible D gene TRBD2, 6 bases. Germline V lookup: CDR1 SGHAT, CDR2 FQNNGV. This CDR3 has 16 residues.

The chain carries TRBV4-2 and TRBJ2-3; D is unresolved. The CDR3 covers 12 residues. The V end lost 0 bases, the J end lost 6 bases, and 4 bases lay between the germline ends. The germline V gene encodes CDR1 LGHNA and CDR2 YNFKEQ. Here the CDR3 reads CASSQDSDTQYF. CDR3 DNA sequence: TGTGCCAGCAGCCAAGATTCGGATACGCAGTATTTT.

The rearrangement links TRBV7-9 to TRBJ1-5, with a tentative D call TRBD1 (5 bases). The CDR3 extends over 14 amino acids. V lost 5 bases to trimming and J lost 6 bases, with 14 bases between them. CDR1 and CDR2 from the germline V gene are SEHNR and FQNEAQ (reference sequence). CDR3 DNA: TGTGCCAGCAGCGTAGGGGATTGGCTTCAGCCCCAGCATTTT. Its protein product is CASSVGDWLQPQHF.

The genes are TRBV5-6 and TRBJ1-6, with D unresolved. Germline loops: CDR1 SGHDT, CDR2 YYEEEE. The V gene lost 4 bases and the J gene lost 7 bases, with 12 bases spanning the gap. This CDR3 spans 14 amino acids. The CDR3 DNA reads as TGTGCCAGCAGCCCCCGGACCCGAAATTCACCCCTCCACTTT. It codes for CASSPRTRNSPLHF.

The J gene is TRBJ1-2, the V gene TRBV7-9, with 7 nucleotides matching TRBD1. Germline V CDR1 and CDR2: SEHNR, FQNEAQ (reference sequence). The CDR3 has 15 residues. J gave up 1 base and V 3 bases, and 5 bases lay outside the gene matches. The CDR3 DNA reads TGTGCCAGCAGCTTGGCGGGACAGCTTAACTATGGCTACACCTTC. Its translation: CASSLAGQLNYGYTF.

V gene TRBV7-9 combines with J gene TRBJ2-5, with D possibly matching TRBD1 (6 bases). Germline-derived CDR1 and CDR2 are SEHNR and FQNEAQ (reference sequence). The CDR3 is 15 residues long. The V end was cut by 5 bases, the J end by 3 bases, with 16 bases between. The CDR3 sequence: CASSTWTADKETQYF. The CDR3 DNA reads as TGTGCCAGCAGCACCTGGACAGCTGATAAAGAGACCCAGTACTTC.

This sequence joins TRBV9 and TRBJ1-1; 8 bases map to TRBD1. This CDR3 has 15 amino acids. After removal of 4 bases from V and 4 bases from J, the junction contained 9 bases not matched to a gene. The germline V gene has CDR1 SGDLS and CDR2 YYNGEE. CDR3 region: CASSTIDRGVTEAFF. CDR3 DNA: TGTGCCAGCAGCACCATCGACAGGGGCGTCACTGAAGCTTTCTTT.

The gene calls are TRBV7-9 and TRBJ1-2; D unresolved. Trimming cost V 5 bases and J 5 bases, with 15 bases left between them. Germline values: CDR1 SEHNR, CDR2 FQNEAQ (reference sequence). CDR3 length equals 14 residues. Written as DNA, the CDR3 is TGTGCCAGCAGCCCGGGGATCAGGATTTATGGCTACACCTTC. It encodes CASSPGIRIYGYTF.

This chain uses TRBV11-3 with TRBJ2-2, with no clear D. Germline-derived CDR1 and CDR2 are SGHNT and YENEEA. The CDR3 totals 15 residues. Deletions cut 4 bases from V and 0 bases from J, with 9 bases between. As DNA, the CDR3 is TGTGCCAGCAGCTCTCGCAATCCGAACACCGGGGAGCTGTTTTTT. This codes for CASSSRNPNTGELFF.

This clone was observed a handful of times. The genes are TRBV13 and TRBJ2-3, with 9 positions matching TRBD2. The CDR3 contains 16 residues. The trim removed 5 bases at V and 6 bases at J, leaving 12 bases unmatched. Germline V gene sequence: CDR1 PRHDT, CDR2 FYEKMQ (reference sequence). Here the CDR3 DNA reads TGTGCCAGCAGCCTGGGTGTGGGACTAGCTAGTGATACGCAGTATTTT. This sequence encodes CASSLGVGLASDTQYF.

This CDR3 reads CASSLGQGVPSTDTQYF. CDR3 DNA sequence: TGTGCCAGCAGCTTGGGTCAGGGGGTGCCAAGCACAGATACGCAGTATTTT. The chain recombines TRBV5-8 with TRBJ2-3; TRBD1 matches at 7 bases. Germline V lookup: CDR1 SGHTS, CDR2 YDEGEE. Trimming took 0 bases from V and 0 from J; bases not matched to a gene: 7. The CDR3 consists of 17 residues. The full variable domain, with the rest looked up from reference TRBV5-8 and TRBJ2-3, is EAGVTQSPTHLIKTRGQQATLRCSPISGHTSVYWYQQALGLGLQFLLWYDEGEERNRGNFPPRFSGRQFPNYSSELNVNALELEDSALYLCASSLGQGVPSTDTQYFGPGTRLTVL.

CDR3 amino acids: CASSFEGEGKLFF. CDR3 coding DNA: TGTGCCAGCAGCTTTGAGGGAGAAGGGAAACTGTTTTTT. This sequence joins TRBV7-9 and TRBJ1-4; D unresolved. Deletions cut 3 bases from V and 11 bases from J, with 13 bases between. The CDR3 loop spans 13 amino acids. Per the germline V gene, CDR1 is SEHNR and CDR2 is FQNEAQ (reference sequence).

The gene calls are TRBV7-3 and TRBJ2-4; 8 nucleotides agree with TRBD2. The CDR3 length is 16 residues. The germline V gene encodes CDR1 SGHTA and CDR2 FQGTGA. J gave up 6 bases and V 5 bases, and 12 bases lay outside the gene matches. CDR3: CASSMGPGGPINIQYF. In DNA, the CDR3 is TGTGCCAGCAGCATGGGGCCGGGGGGGCCGATAAACATTCAGTACTTC.

With regard to this clone: This could be a read error, since a much larger clone is one nucleotide away. Within the sample, other DNA sequences also encode this same CDR3. This rearrangement joins TRBV29-1 to TRBJ2-1; D may match TRBD1 or TRBD2 (6 bases each). The ends were cut back, 1 base at V and 1 base at J, with 20 bases in the middle. The V gene's germline CDR1 is SQVTM and CDR2 ANQGSEA. The CDR3 totals 18 residues. Here the CDR3 reads CSVEGGGGAGGSYNEQFF. The CDR3 DNA reads TGCAGCGTTGAAGGTGGGGGCGGGGCAGGAGGTTCCTACAATGAGCAGTTCTTC.

The V call is TRBV29-1, the J call TRBJ2-3; tentative D call: TRBD2 (6 bases). CDR1 is SQVTM and CDR2 is ANQGSEA in the germline V gene. The CDR3 contains 16 residues. Trimming stripped 1 base from V and 2 bases from J, with 16 bases between. The CDR3 loop reads CSVEGLDPGATDTQYF. The CDR3 region has the DNA TGCAGCGTTGAAGGCCTGGATCCGGGAGCCACAGATACGCAGTATTTT.

This clone showed up just a few times. The genes are TRBV5-6 and TRBJ2-1; 8 bases fit TRBD2. The germline V gene has CDR1 SGHDT and CDR2 YYEEEE. After removal of 2 bases from V and 8 bases from J, the junction contained 15 bases not matched to a gene. The CDR3 length is 17 residues. CDR3 DNA: TGTGCCAGCAGCTTCCTGCCAGCGGGGGTTAGGGGCGATGAGCAGTTCTTC. Translating it yields CASSFLPAGVRGDEQFF.

The chain employs TRBV27 and TRBJ2-5, with TRBD1 matching 8 bases. CDR1 and CDR2 (germline): MNHEY, SMNVEV (reference sequence). There are 17 residues in the CDR3. V shed 4 bases, J shed 3 bases, and the junction held 13 bases outside the gene matches. CDR3 bases: TGTGCCAGCAGTTCCCGTTTAACGGACAGGGTTAAAGAGACCCAGTACTTC. It translates to CASSSRLTDRVKETQYF.

This CDR3 reads CASSGVGASDTQYF. The CDR3 bases are TGTGCCAGCAGCGGGGTAGGGGCATCCGATACGCAGTATTTT. The genes are TRBV7-9 and TRBJ2-3; TRBD1 is a possible D gene (5 bases). Between the trimmed V and J ends, which lost 5 bases and 6 bases, there was a span of 15 bases. This CDR3 region has 14 residues. CDR1 and CDR2 from the germline V gene are SEHNR and FQNEAQ (reference sequence). The complete variable domain, with remaining parts taken from reference TRBV7-9 and TRBJ2-3, reads DTGVSQNPRHKITKRGQNVTFRCDPISEHNRLYWYRQTLGQGPEFLTYFQNEAQLEKSRLLSDRFSAERPKGSFSTLEIQRTEQGDSAMYLCASSGVGASDTQYFGPGTRLTVL.

The gene calls are TRBV28 and TRBJ1-1, with unresolved D. V was clipped by 7 bases and J by 5 bases, with 17 bases between them. The CDR3 is 14 amino acids. The germline CDR1 and CDR2 sequences are MDHEN and SYDVKM. The CDR3 loop is CASTPMTGRTEAFF. CDR3 DNA sequence: TGTGCCAGCACCCCGATGACTGGTCGGACTGAAGCTTTCTTT.

This rearrangement joins TRBV5-7 to TRBJ2-7; 8 bases are a match to TRBD2. TRBV5-7 falls under the ORF class, with uncertain function. V was clipped by 2 bases and J by 0 bases; unmatched bases: 4. This CDR3 spans 15 amino acids. The CDR3 DNA is TGTGCCAGCAGCTTCGGGGGGGGCAGCTCCTACGAGCAGTACTTC. It is translated as CASSFGGGSSYEQYF.

J is TRBJ1-2 and V is TRBV27, with D perhaps matching TRBD1 (6 bases). CDR3 length: 13 residues. V was pared by 3 bases and J by 8 bases, with 13 bases between. CDR1 MNHEY and CDR2 SMNVEV come from the germline V gene (reference sequence). CDR3 DNA sequence: TGTGCCAGCAGTTTTGGTGGGGGGCCCGGCTACACCTTC. Its protein is CASSFGGGPGYTF.

The genes are TRBV5-1 and TRBJ2-2, with D perhaps matching TRBD1 or TRBD2 (6 bases each). Per germline, CDR1 SGHRS and CDR2 YFSETQ. The CDR3 sequence is 17 residues long. The V end lost 0 bases, the J end lost 5 bases, and 17 bases lay between the germline ends. The DNA for the CDR3 is TGCGCCAGCAGCTTGGAAGGCTGGGGGGCCGGTACCGGGGAGCTGTTTTTT. It encodes CASSLEGWGAGTGELFF.

The chain employs TRBV4-2 and TRBJ2-3; 12 nucleotides match TRBD2. The length of the CDR3 is 17 residues. CDR1 and CDR2 from the germline V gene are LGHNA and YNFKEQ. J lost 7 bases, V lost 1 base, and 9 bases had no gene match. The CDR3 sequence: CASSQVASGGGVNTQYF. In DNA form, the CDR3 reads TGTGCCAGCAGCCAAGTGGCTAGCGGGGGGGGCGTGAATACGCAGTATTTT.